Shown below are 24 T cell receptor beta chains from a single sample sequenced in a study of shared T cell receptors in the human thymus. Clones were sequenced by immunoSEQ multiplex PCR, and TCRdb holds only the in-frame ones, with some missing. The sample contains about 660,000 clones, around 87% of which appear only once. The data were also submitted as part of a second study, on human thymus T cells.

Sequenced: thymocytes. The receptors were sampled from a boy in the first two years of life with a congenital heart defect.

In nucleotides, the CDR3 is TGCGCCAGCAGCCAAGATGAGGAGGGGACCGCGAACACCGGGGAGCTGTTTTTT. This sequence encodes CASSQDEEGTANTGELFF. The V call is TRBV4-1, the J call TRBJ2-2; D possibly corresponds to TRBD2 (6 bases). CDR3 length: 18 residues. Trimming shortened V by 0 bases and J by 0 bases, and 14 bases separated the two germline ends. Germline V gene sequence: CDR1 MGHRA, CDR2 YSYEKL.

The V gene is TRBV9, the J gene TRBJ2-7; maybe TRBD1 (6 bases). Germline V gene sequence: CDR1 SGDLS, CDR2 YYNGEE. The CDR3 is made up of 15 amino acids. V was cut by 2 bases and J by 0 bases, with 12 bases left in between. The CDR3 loop is CASSVSGQSSYEQYF. CDR3 sequence (DNA): TGTGCCAGCAGCGTCTCAGGACAGAGCTCCTACGAGCAGTACTTC.

The chain links TRBV11-1 to TRBJ2-1, with TRBD2 matching over 10 bases. The V segment lost 6 bases and the J segment 2 bases; nucleotides outside the gene matches: 10. The CDR3 totals 17 residues. Per the germline V gene, CDR1 is SGHAT and CDR2 is FQDESV (reference sequence). The chain's CDR3 is CASSSSSGRRAYNEQFF. CDR3 nucleotide sequence: TGTGCCAGCAGTTCTTCTAGCGGGAGAAGAGCCTACAATGAGCAGTTCTTC.

The chain carries TRBV27 and TRBJ2-7, with 9 bases aligning to TRBD1. This CDR3 spans 14 amino acids. CDR1 and CDR2 (germline): MNHEY, SMNVEV (reference sequence). V dropped 5 bases and J dropped 2; count of bases not matched to a gene: 4. The CDR3 reads CASSPNRGPYEQYF. The CDR3 coding sequence is TGTGCCAGCAGTCCAAACAGGGGGCCCTACGAGCAGTACTTC.

This clone showed up just once. The rearrangement links TRBV14 to TRBJ2-5; D might be TRBD2 (6 bases). The CDR3 length is 14 residues. With 5 bases removed from V and 2 bases from J, the gap between germline ends came to 12 bases. Germline CDR1 SGHDN, CDR2 FVKESK. The CDR3 loop reads CASSKGLHQETQYF. CDR3 DNA sequence: TGTGCCAGCAGCAAGGGACTCCATCAAGAGACCCAGTACTTC.

The chain is built from TRBV5-6 and TRBJ2-1, with D unresolved. The CDR3 contains 14 residues. Germline loops: CDR1 SGHDT, CDR2 YYEEEE. V lost 6 bases, J lost 4 bases, and 14 bases lay in between. The CDR3 loop reads CASNSRIVYNEQFF. CDR3 coding DNA: TGTGCCAGCAACTCTAGGATTGTTTACAATGAGCAGTTCTTC.

This sequence joins TRBV5-1 and TRBJ2-3; D call uncertain. This CDR3 comprises 11 residues. Germline CDR1 is SGHRS and CDR2 is YFSETQ. The V gene lost 4 bases and the J gene lost 11 bases, with 11 bases spanning the gap. Written as DNA, the CDR3 is TGCGCCAGCAGCCTCGGGTCTAAGCAGTATTTT. Translation gives CASSLGSKQYF. Full variable domain (outside the CDR3, taken from reference TRBV5-1 and TRBJ2-3): KAGVTQTPRYLIKTRGQQVTLSCSPISGHRSVSWYQQTPGQGLQFLFEYFSETQRNKGNFPGRFSGRQFSNSRSEMNVSTLELGDSALYLCASSLGSKQYFGPGTRLTVL.

The gene calls are TRBV7-9 and TRBJ2-6, with 8 bases identical to TRBD2. Germline CDR1 and CDR2: SEHNR and FQNEAQ (reference sequence). The CDR3 is 17 residues long. The V and J ends lost 6 bases and 1 base, in that order; junction bases with no gene match: 8. The CDR3 protein is CASRPGGVPSGANVLTF. As DNA, the CDR3 is TGTGCCAGCAGACCCGGGGGGGTACCGTCTGGGGCCAACGTCCTGACTTTC.

V gene TRBV14 combines with J gene TRBJ2-1, with TRBD1 matching over 9 bases. After removal of 4 bases from V and 3 bases from J, the junction contained 4 bases not matched to a gene. This CDR3 contains 15 residues. Germline CDR1 reads SGHDN; CDR2 reads FVKESK. The CDR3 loop reads CASSPGQGFYNEQFF. The CDR3 DNA sequence: TGTGCCAGCAGCCCGGGACAGGGATTCTACAATGAGCAGTTCTTC.

This chain connects TRBV5-4 to TRBJ2-2, with TRBD1 as a possible D gene (5 bases). V lost 4 bases and J lost 4, with 8 bases in between. Per germline, CDR1 SGHNT and CDR2 YYREEE (reference sequence). The length of the CDR3 is 13 residues. The DNA of the CDR3 is TGTGCCAGCAGCAGGACACTCACCGGGGAGCTGTTTTTT. It encodes CASSRTLTGELFF.

This clone was counted only a few times. The chain carries TRBV15 and TRBJ2-6; 7 bases match TRBD1. There are 20 residues in the CDR3. Germline V gene sequence: CDR1 LNHNV, CDR2 YYDKDF (reference sequence). Trimming took 0 bases from V and 4 from J; bases not matched to a gene: 15. CDR3 sequence: CATSREDLGTVSPGANVLTF. In nucleotides, the CDR3 is TGTGCCACCAGCAGAGAGGATTTGGGGACAGTGTCTCCCGGGGCCAACGTCCTGACTTTC.

The chain uses TRBV19 and TRBJ2-1; 8 nucleotides match TRBD2. CDR1 and CDR2 from the germline V gene are LNHDA and SQIVND (reference sequence). The ends lost 3 bases at V and 7 bases at J; junction bases unmatched: 8. The CDR3 extends over 15 amino acids. In DNA form, the CDR3 reads TGTGCCAGTAGTATCCCCGGGAGGGCACGGAATGAGCAGTTCTTC. Protein: CASSIPGRARNEQFF.

The chain joins TRBV30 to TRBJ1-5, with a tentative D call TRBD1 (5 bases). Germline V gives CDR1 GTSNPN, CDR2 SVGIG (reference sequence). This CDR3 is 13 amino acids long. V was shortened by 2 bases and J by 6 bases, with 11 bases between the two germline ends. DNA for the CDR3: TGTGCCTGGAGTCGGGAGAGGGGTCAGCCCCAGCATTTT. Its translation is CAWSRERGQPQHF.

V and J are TRBV5-1 and TRBJ2-5; D might be TRBD2 (5 bases). Trimming stripped 2 bases from V and 3 bases from J, with 8 bases between. Germline CDR1 SGHRS, CDR2 YFSETQ. This CDR3 is built from 13 residues. DNA for the CDR3: TGCGCCAGCAGCTTCCTGGGAGAAGAGACCCAGTACTTC. It is translated as CASSFLGEETQYF.

The chain has TRBV10-3 and TRBJ2-7; 11 bases match TRBD2. The V and J ends lost 2 bases and 2 bases, in that order; junction bases with no gene match: 8. This CDR3 has 17 residues. Germline lookup yields CDR1 ENHRY and CDR2 SYGVKD. CDR3 DNA: TGTGCCATCAGTGAGGAAAGGGGGGGACTAGCGGCCTACGAGCAGTACTTC. It codes for CAISEERGGLAAYEQYF.

The chain combines TRBV5-1 with TRBJ2-1; 14 bases fit TRBD2. The J segment lost 9 bases and the V segment lost 0 bases, leaving 11 bases of the junction unmatched. The CDR3 length is 18 residues. The germline V gene encodes CDR1 SGHRS and CDR2 YFSETQ. CDR3 sequence (DNA): TGCGCCAGCAGCTTGGCAGGCCCCGGGACTAGCGGGAGTGGTGAGCAGTTCTTC. As protein: CASSLAGPGTSGSGEQFF.

V is TRBV7-2 and J is TRBJ2-1; weak D call: TRBD1 (5 bases). V was clipped by 5 bases and J by 5 bases, with 19 bases between them. Germline V gives CDR1 SGHTA, CDR2 FQGNSA. The CDR3 spans 16 residues. CDR3 in amino acids: CASSQIKGAGNNEQFF. The CDR3 region has the DNA TGTGCCAGCAGCCAGATCAAAGGGGCAGGGAACAATGAGCAGTTCTTC.

The V call is TRBV2, the J call TRBJ2-5; D is perhaps TRBD1 (6 bases). Trimming shortened V by 3 bases and J by 5 bases, and 16 bases separated the two germline ends. The germline CDR1 and CDR2 sequences are SNHLY and FYNNEI. CDR3 length: 15 amino acids. DNA of the CDR3: TGTGCCAGCAGTGACAGGGGCCGATATGCGGAGACCCAGTACTTC. Its translation: CASSDRGRYAETQYF.

J is TRBJ2-3 and V is TRBV9, with TRBD2 identical over 7 bases. The length of the CDR3 is 18 residues. Germline V lookup: CDR1 SGDLS, CDR2 YYNGEE. V gave up 3 bases and J gave up 2 bases; unmatched junction bases: 15. The CDR3 protein is CASSAEKRWGGPTDTQYF. The CDR3 nucleotides are TGTGCCAGCAGCGCCGAGAAACGATGGGGAGGGCCCACAGATACGCAGTATTTT.

The rearrangement joins TRBV19 to TRBJ1-3; tentative D call: TRBD1 (5 bases). The germline CDR1 and CDR2 sequences are LNHDA and SQIVND (reference sequence). Trimming shortened V by 9 bases and J by 0 bases, and 15 bases separated the two germline ends. The length of the CDR3 is 15 residues. The CDR3 sequence is CASRTGLISGNTIYF. CDR3 nucleotides: TGTGCCAGCCGTACAGGCCTCATCTCTGGAAACACCATATATTTT. Filled out from reference TRBV19 and TRBJ1-3, the complete variable domain reads DGGITQSPKYLFRKEGQNVTLSCEQNLNHDAMYWYRQDPGQGLRLIYYSQIVNDFQKGDIAEGYSVSREKKESFPLTVTSAQKNPTAFYLCASRTGLISGNTIYFGEGSWLTVV.

The chain has TRBV6-1 and TRBJ2-5; TRBD2 aligns across 12 bases. Trimming at V came to 4 bases and at J to 2 bases, leaving 8 bases not matched to a gene. The CDR3 runs 17 residues. CDR1 MNHNS and CDR2 SASEGT come from the germline V gene. The CDR3, as DNA: TGTGCCAGCAGTGTGAGGGGGGGACTAGCGGGTCAAGAGACCCAGTACTTC. Translating gives CASSVRGGLAGQETQYF.

The chain recombines TRBV4-3 with TRBJ2-1; 10 positions match TRBD1. The J segment lost 7 bases and the V segment lost 1 base, leaving 10 bases of the junction unmatched. Germline CDR1 reads LGHNA; CDR2 reads YSLEER. This CDR3 is built from 17 residues. The CDR3 loop is CASSQVGGTGVENEQFF. The CDR3 DNA follows: TGCGCCAGCAGCCAAGTGGGAGGGACAGGGGTGGAAAATGAGCAGTTCTTC.

As DNA, the CDR3 is TGTGCCAGCAGTTACAATTTGAGCCAAGAGACCCAGTACTTC. Amino acids: CASSYNLSQETQYF. The chain couples TRBV6-5 to TRBJ2-5, with no clear D. This CDR3 region has 14 residues. Germline V gene data show CDR1 as MNHEY and CDR2 as SVGAGI. Deletions cut 2 bases from V and 1 base from J, with 8 bases between.

The chain has TRBV5-1 and TRBJ2-2; tentatively, D is TRBD2 (5 bases). This CDR3 spans 15 amino acids. V was clipped by 4 bases and J by 5 bases, with 15 bases between them. Germline CDR1 and CDR2: SGHRS and YFSETQ. In DNA, the CDR3 is TGCGCCAGCAGCCAGCGGCGGACCGATACCGGGGAGCTGTTTTTT. Its translation is CASSQRRTDTGELFF.